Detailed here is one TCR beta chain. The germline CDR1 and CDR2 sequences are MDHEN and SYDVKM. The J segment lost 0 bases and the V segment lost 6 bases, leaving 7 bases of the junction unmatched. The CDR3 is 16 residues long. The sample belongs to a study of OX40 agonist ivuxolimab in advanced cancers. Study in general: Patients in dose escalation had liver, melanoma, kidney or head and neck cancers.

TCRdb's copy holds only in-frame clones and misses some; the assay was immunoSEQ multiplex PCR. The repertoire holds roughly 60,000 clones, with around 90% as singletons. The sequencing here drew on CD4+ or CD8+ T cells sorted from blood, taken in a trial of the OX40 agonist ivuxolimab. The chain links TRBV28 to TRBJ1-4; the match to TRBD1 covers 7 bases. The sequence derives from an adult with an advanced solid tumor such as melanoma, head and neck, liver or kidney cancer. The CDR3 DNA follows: TGTGCCAGCAGATGGACAGGAGCTGCAACTAATGAAAAACTGTTTTTT. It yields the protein CASRWTGAATNEKLFF.